The clone carrying this T cell receptor beta chain was seen ten or more times. Thyroid surgery was preceded by no treatment in any patient. The entry originates in a study of metastatic and nonmetastatic thyroid tumors. TCRdb reassembled clones from the PCR reads with MiXCR. The table records 25,000 to 35,000 clones, 15% to 20% of them present only once. The receptor was isolated from a female donor with papillary thyroid cancer or a benign thyroid nodule (not recorded which). Some clones in this sample may be carry-over from other donors' samples. The sequenced sample was blood.

The CDR3 DNA sequence: TGTGCCAGCAGTGGGGTTGCAACTAATGAAAAACTGTTTTTT. It encodes CASSGVATNEKLFF. The chain has TRBV28 and TRBJ1-4; D is undetermined. Germline loops: CDR1 MDHEN, CDR2 SYDVKM. The CDR3 extends over 14 amino acids. V lost 5 bases to trimming and J lost 0 bases, with 7 bases between them.